This TCR beta chain was documented in a study of shared clonotypes between healthy human individuals (TCRdb year 2020). Regarding the complete study: The cohort comprised a couple of women and a few men aged 18 to 49 years. Leukapheresis yielded between about 0.8 and 9.5 billion PBMCs per donor. Different laboratories and diverse techniques were used to prepare libraries and sequence TCR repertoires, to increase sequencing depth and limit assay-specific biases. Blood TCR repertoires of about five healthy adults were deeply sequenced to estimate repertoire size and the extent of clonotype sharing between individuals.

A note on this clone: No antigen is known for it. It has no much larger one-base neighbor in the sample; base qualities were not kept.

According to the germline V gene (reference sequence), CDR1 reads SEHNR and CDR2 reads FQNEAQ. The CDR3 covers 15 residues, taking in both the cysteine and the phenylalanine. Here the CDR3 DNA is all that survives: 45 bases in frame from base 1. Here V drops 3 bases and J drops 3 bases, and the junction holds 5 bases not matched to any gene. Points the paper makes about the study in general: Pairwise subsampling indicated that sequencing depth was expected to affect the degree of clonotype sharing among donors. Because the study included a small number of donors, the genetic and exposure-history diversity represented was limited. Sampling was restricted to blood, and TCR repertoires in tissues likely differ from the TCR repertoires found in blood.

TCR CDR3 regions were amplified from genomic DNA by multiplex PCR using the deep immunoSEQ assay. Genomic DNA extracted from each cell subset was distributed evenly over all wells of several immunoSEQ 96-well plates, and each plate served as one replicate. For unsorted PBMC, each replicate PCR was loaded with 250 to 300 ng genomic DNA, equivalent to 30,000 or so T cell genomes. Ten immunoSEQ deep assay plates were used to sequence unsorted PBMC genomic DNA. Purified libraries were quantified with a Qubit 3.0 fluorometer, sized on a Bioanalyzer 2100, and re-quantified with the KAPA Library Quantification kit. Every immunoSEQ 96-well plate was sequenced on a dedicated single-read 150-cycle Illumina NextSeq 550 flow cell. On the authors' methods: Because the immunoSEQ output held only junctional sequences and lacked quality scores, the filtering could not match the filtering applied to full-length reads. Sequences were annotated with PyIR, a Python wrapper for IgBLAST v1.9, using IMGT germline references to assign V/J genes and CDR3. Reads with weak V/J assignments (E-value above 1e-6), missing CDR3, stop codons, out-of-frame junctions, or ambiguous translated residues were removed. A V3J clonotype was defined by an identical inferred V gene, J gene, and CDR3 amino acid sequence. Percentage overlap between repertoires was computed as shared unique clonotypes divided by the size of the smaller repertoire. Repertoire richness was assessed with RTK rarefaction, the Chao1 estimator, and Recon v2.1 estimates of unobserved clonotypes. TCRdb stores this immuneACCESS table with in-frame sequences only. Part of the clones is absent; in the studies checked, under half of the shortfall reflects unresolved V genes, and no reason is known for the rest. The V and J calls and the clone size are those of that table, but D and trimming were determined from the DNA. The sample has 450,000 to 650,000 clones on record, roughly 72% of them singletons. Around 11% of the sample comes from the top ten.

Healthy HIV-negative adults with no recently reported acute infections or vaccinations were included as donors. Only Caucasian adults living in Nashville, Tennessee, USA were represented among the donors. For unsorted samples, tens of millions of PBMCs were counted, and genomic DNA was extracted using the QIAamp DNA Blood Mini kit. Blood was obtained by leukapheresis, after which PBMCs were separated by Ficoll-Histopaque density gradient centrifugation and cryopreserved in liquid nitrogen vapor phase. Material for sequencing was PBMCs. The rearranged chain carries TRBV7-9 and TRBJ1-2; 9 central bases correspond to TRBD1. The clonotype was recovered from a woman between 40 and 50 years old in good health. Some clones in this sample may be carry-over from other donors' samples. DNA sequence: TGTGCCAGCAGCTTGGGACAGGGCGCCTACTATGGCTACACCTTC. The encoded protein is CASSLGQGAYYGYTF.